A selection of T cell receptor beta chains follows, all from one sample in a study of blood T cell repertoires in COVID-19. Sequencing used immunoSEQ multiplex PCR; TCRdb keeps in-frame clones, though not all of them. The sample has 400,000 to 450,000 clones; more than 80% are singletons. The sequencing sample was made of peripheral blood. These receptors were taken from a woman in her twenties or thirties with active or convalescent COVID-19. CDR3s include the opening cysteine and the closing phenylalanine or tryptophan. Fields, in order: V gene, clone size, D gene, J gene, CDR3 protein, CDR3 DNA. The D gene is left open where the match is weak. Size values are once, few and many counts, or a class for expanded clones, and some rows have none.

TRBV4-2	NA	TRBD1	TRBJ1-1	CASSQAGGTEEAFF	TGTGCCAGCAGCCAAGCAGGGGGGACCGAAGAAGCTTTCTTT
TRBV27	NA	NA	TRBJ2-1	CASSSRTSSYNEQFF	TGTGCCAGCAGTTCCCGTACGAGCTCCTACAATGAGCAGTTCTTC
TRBV5-4	NA	TRBD1	TRBJ1-1	CASSPQGATNTEAFF	TGTGCCAGCAGCCCTCAGGGGGCCACGAACACTGAAGCTTTCTTT
TRBV6-6	NA	NA	TRBJ1-6	CASVGQGSSPLHF	TGTGCCAGCGTGGGGCAGGGTAGTTCACCCCTCCACTTT
TRBV5-5	NA	TRBD2	TRBJ2-1	CASLGTTNEQFF	TGTGCCAGCCTCGGGACTACCAATGAGCAGTTCTTC
TRBV5-4	NA	TRBD2	TRBJ2-5	CASRTGTNQETQYF	TGTGCCAGCAGAACCGGGACTAACCAAGAGACCCAGTACTTC
TRBV4-1	once	TRBD2	TRBJ2-7	CASSQYELAGGKYEQYF	TGCGCCAGCAGCCAATACGAGTTAGCGGGGGGAAAGTACGAGCAGTACTTC
TRBV6-4	once	TRBD2	TRBJ2-3	CASSAAGDSTDTQYF	TGTGCCAGCAGTGCGGCGGGGGATAGTACAGATACGCAGTATTTT
TRBV6-5	NA	NA	TRBJ1-5	CASSSNQGNQPQHF	TGTGCCAGCAGTTCCAACCAGGGCAATCAGCCCCAGCATTTT
TRBV2	once	NA	TRBJ2-1	CASRAKLAPNEQFF	TGTGCCAGCAGGGCAAAACTAGCCCCCAATGAGCAGTTCTTC
TRBV3-1/TRBV3-2	NA	TRBD2	TRBJ2-7	CASSQGGRAGEQYF	TGTGCCAGCAGCCAAGGTGGGAGGGCCGGCGAGCAGTACTTC
TRBV13	NA	TRBD2	TRBJ2-5	CASSLTSGEETQYF	TGTGCCAGCAGTCTGACTAGCGGGGAAGAGACCCAGTACTTC
TRBV19	once	NA	TRBJ1-1	CASSIGGVTEAFF	TGTGCCAGTAGTATAGGCGGGGTGACTGAAGCTTTCTTT
TRBV6-5	NA	NA	TRBJ2-2	CASSSALGWELFF	TGTGCCAGCAGTTCCGCCCTAGGATGGGAGCTGTTTTTT
TRBV7-8	NA	NA	TRBJ2-7	CASSQLSVVFRVGVGNSYEQYF	TGTGCCAGCTCGCAGCTTAGTGTTGTATTCAGGGTTGGTGTGGGGAACTCCTACGAGCAGTACTTC
TRBV5-1	NA	TRBD1	TRBJ2-6	CASSLNTGGMSSGANVLTF	TGCGCCAGCAGCTTGAACACAGGGGGTATGAGCTCTGGGGCCAACGTCCTGACTTTC
TRBV7-9	NA	NA	TRBJ1-4	CASSLQDSTTNEKLFF	TGTGCCAGCAGCTTACAGGACAGCACAACTAATGAAAAACTGTTTTTT
TRBV20-1	once	NA	TRBJ1-2	CSPYSGGYTF	TGCAGTCCGTATTCAGGTGGCTACACCTTC
TRBV7-6	NA	TRBD1	TRBJ1-1	CASSLAPDRGGTEAFF	TGTGCCAGCAGCTTAGCCCCGGACAGGGGAGGAACTGAAGCTTTCTTT
TRBV6-6	NA	NA	TRBJ1-2	CASSYSRENYGYTF	TGTGCCAGCAGTTACTCTCGGGAGAACTATGGCTACACCTTC
TRBV6-4	NA	NA	TRBJ2-1	CASSEGLASDEQFF	TGTGCCAGCAGTGAGGGTCTAGCATCAGATGAGCAGTTCTTC
TRBV6-5	NA	TRBD1	TRBJ2-7	CASNGQGRIPNEQYF	TGTGCCAGCAACGGACAGGGGAGGATACCCAACGAGCAGTACTTC
TRBV10-2	NA	TRBD2	TRBJ2-7	CASSEPGLAHYEQYF	TGCGCCAGCAGTGAACCGGGACTAGCACACTACGAGCAGTACTTC
TRBV25-1	NA	TRBD1	TRBJ1-5	CASSAGGGNQPQHF	TGTGCCAGCAGCGCAGGGGGCGGCAATCAGCCCCAGCATTTT
TRBV5-1	NA	NA	TRBJ1-2	CASSLEEGTGYTF	TGCGCCAGCAGCTTGGAGGAGGGGACTGGCTACACCTTC
TRBV19	NA	NA	TRBJ2-4	CASSGQSRGIQYF	TGTGCCAGTAGCGGACAATCCCGGGGGATTCAGTACTTC
TRBV11-2	NA	TRBD2	TRBJ2-7	CASRAPGTSGTPYEQYF	TGTGCCAGCAGAGCACCCGGGACTAGCGGGACTCCCTACGAGCAGTACTTC
TRBV13	once	TRBD2	TRBJ2-1	CASSFPSGAEYNEQFF	TGTGCCAGCAGCTTTCCTAGCGGAGCGGAGTACAATGAGCAGTTCTTC
TRBV19	once	TRBD1	TRBJ1-2	CASTHRGNGYTF	TGTGCCAGTACTCACAGGGGAAATGGCTACACCTTC
TRBV6-5	NA	NA	TRBJ2-5	CASTMTGGGETQYF	TGTGCCAGCACCATGACCGGAGGAGGAGAGACCCAGTACTTC
TRBV3-1/TRBV3-2	NA	TRBD2	TRBJ2-5	CASSQRREGETQYF	TGTGCCAGCAGCCAACGCAGGGAGGGAGAGACCCAGTACTTC
TRBV12-3/TRBV12-4	NA	NA	TRBJ1-2	CASSPGAYYGYTF	TGTGCCAGCAGTCCGGGAGCTTACTATGGCTACACCTTC
TRBV4-1	NA	TRBD1	TRBJ1-1	CASSQDSQGATTEAFF	TGCGCCAGCAGCCAAGATTCCCAGGGGGCGACCACTGAAGCTTTCTTT
TRBV3-1/TRBV3-2	NA	NA	TRBJ1-3	CASSQDVSSGNTIYF	TGTGCCAGCAGCCAAGACGTGAGCTCTGGAAACACCATATATTTT
TRBV7-9	NA	NA	TRBJ2-7	CASSLVREKNEQYF	TGTGCCAGCAGCTTAGTTCGGGAAAAGAACGAGCAGTACTTC
TRBV19	once	NA	TRBJ2-7	CASSPGRFYEQYF	TGTGCCAGTAGTCCAGGCAGATTCTACGAGCAGTACTTC
TRBV6-5	NA	NA	TRBJ2-7	CASSYLAPSNSYEQYF	TGTGCCAGCAGTTACTTAGCCCCGTCCAACTCCTACGAGCAGTACTTC
TRBV5-1	NA	TRBD1	TRBJ1-1	CASSATGGASTEAFF	TGCGCCAGCAGCGCCACAGGGGGGGCCAGCACTGAAGCTTTCTTT
TRBV3-1/TRBV3-2	NA	NA	TRBJ1-1	CASSQVQNTEAFF	TGTGCCAGCAGCCAAGTTCAGAACACTGAAGCTTTCTTT
TRBV5-8	NA	NA	TRBJ1-5	CASSLRENQPQHF	TGTGCCAGCAGCTTACGGGAAAATCAGCCCCAGCATTTT
TRBV6-5	NA	TRBD2	TRBJ2-7	CASSYPGLGEQYF	TGTGCCAGCAGTTACCCGGGACTAGGAGAGCAGTACTTC
TRBV12-3/TRBV12-4	NA	NA	TRBJ2-2	CASSFRDTGELFF	TGTGCCAGCAGTTTCCGGGACACCGGGGAGCTGTTTTTT
TRBV6-7	NA	TRBD1	TRBJ1-2	CARGTGPMYGYTF	TGTGCCAGGGGGACAGGACCCATGTATGGCTACACCTTC
TRBV29-1	NA	TRBD1	TRBJ2-7	CSVVPGQALYEQYF	TGCAGCGTTGTCCCGGGACAGGCTCTCTACGAGCAGTACTTC
TRBV7-2	NA	TRBD2	TRBJ2-2	CASSRAGALLNTGELFF	TGTGCCAGCAGCCGGGCGGGAGCACTACTGAACACCGGGGAGCTGTTTTTT
TRBV6-1	NA	NA	TRBJ1-1	CASSETRNTEAFF	TGTGCCAGCAGTGAAACTAGGAACACTGAAGCTTTCTTT
TRBV11-2	NA	TRBD1	TRBJ1-2	CASSPQGGVIGYTF	TGTGCCAGCAGCCCCCAGGGGGGAGTAATCGGCTACACCTTC
TRBV21-1	few	NA	TRBJ1-1	CASTSQGGTEAFF	TGTGCCAGCACCTCCCAGGGAGGGACTGAAGCTTTCTTT
TRBV4-2	few	NA	TRBJ1-5	CASSQVGQVQPQHF	TGTGCCAGCAGCCAAGTTGGGCAAGTCCAGCCCCAGCATTTT
TRBV5-1	NA	NA	TRBJ1-5	CASSIDSPNQPQHF	TGCGCCAGCAGTATAGACAGCCCGAATCAGCCCCAGCATTTT
TRBV19	once	TRBD2	TRBJ2-3	CASSKIAGGPSDTQYF	TGTGCCAGTAGTAAGATAGCGGGAGGGCCATCAGATACGCAGTATTTT
TRBV18	NA	NA	TRBJ1-6	CASSPESRQNSPLHF	TGTGCCAGCTCACCAGAAAGCAGGCAAAATTCACCCCTCCACTTT
TRBV7-9	NA	NA	TRBJ1-4	CASSPGGEFEKLFF	TGTGCCAGCAGCCCGGGAGGGGAATTTGAAAAACTGTTTTTT
TRBV3-1/TRBV3-2	NA	NA	TRBJ1-5	CASSLRGSNQPQHF	TGTGCCAGCAGTCTCAGGGGTAGCAATCAGCCCCAGCATTTT
TRBV29-1	once	TRBD1	TRBJ2-3	CSVEGTASTDTQYF	TGCAGCGTTGAGGGGACAGCTAGCACAGATACGCAGTATTTT
TRBV6-1	NA	NA	TRBJ1-3	CASSEWETGRGNTIYF	TGTGCCAGCAGTGAATGGGAAACAGGGCGGGGAAACACCATATATTTT
TRBV5-5	NA	TRBD2	TRBJ2-3	CASSPGTSGFTDTQYF	TGTGCCAGCAGCCCCGGGACTAGCGGGTTCACAGATACGCAGTATTTT
TRBV5-1	NA	TRBD2	TRBJ2-7	CASSSYSGSQYEQYF	TGCGCCAGCAGCTCATATAGCGGGAGTCAGTACGAGCAGTACTTC